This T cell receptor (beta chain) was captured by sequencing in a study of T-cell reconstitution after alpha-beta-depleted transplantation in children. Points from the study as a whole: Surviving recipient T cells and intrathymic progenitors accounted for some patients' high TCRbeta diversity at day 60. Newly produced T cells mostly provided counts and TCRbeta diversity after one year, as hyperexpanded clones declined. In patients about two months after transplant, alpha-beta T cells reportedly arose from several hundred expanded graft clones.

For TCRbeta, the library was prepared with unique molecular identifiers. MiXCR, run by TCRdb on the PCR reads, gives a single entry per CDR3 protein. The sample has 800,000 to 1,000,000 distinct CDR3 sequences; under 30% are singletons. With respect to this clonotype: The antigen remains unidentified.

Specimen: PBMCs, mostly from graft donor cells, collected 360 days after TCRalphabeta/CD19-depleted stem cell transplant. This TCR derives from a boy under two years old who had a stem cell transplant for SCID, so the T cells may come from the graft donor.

The CDR3 sequence: CASSTFSTGGFSGELFF. In DNA, the CDR3 is TGCGCCAGCAGCACCTTTTCGACAGGGGGTTTCTCCGGGGAGCTGTTTTTT. This sequence joins TRBV5-1 and TRBJ2-2; TRBD1 aligns across 9 bases. V gave up 4 bases and J gave up 6 bases; unmatched junction bases: 13. Germline loops: CDR1 SGHRS, CDR2 YFSETQ. This CDR3 has 17 residues.